Shown below are 17 T cell receptor beta chains from a single sample sequenced in a study of T-cell reconstitution after alpha-beta-depleted transplantation in children. Unique molecular identifiers were used in preparing the TCRbeta library. Using its own MiXCR run on the PCR reads, TCRdb lists one record per CDR3 protein. The repertoire holds about 830,000 distinct CDR3 sequences, with roughly 15% as singletons. This material consisted of PBMCs, mostly from graft donor cells, taken 360 days after TCRalphabeta/CD19-depleted stem cell transplant. These receptor sequences come from a male patient aged 10 to 17 who had a stem cell transplant for acute lymphoblastic leukemia, so the T cells may come from the graft donor.

This clonotype has only a few counts. V is TRBV12-3 or TRBV12-4 and J is TRBJ1-2; no firm D call. This CDR3 contains 16 residues. V was trimmed by 4 bases and J by 5 bases, leaving 20 bases between them. The CDR3 region is CASSSDRIGSNYGYTF. In DNA, the CDR3 is TGTGCCAGCAGTTCAGATCGGATTGGGAGTAATTATGGCTACACCTTC.

This rearrangement joins TRBV18 to TRBJ2-7, with 9 positions matching TRBD1. The CDR3 spans 16 residues. The junction had 10 bases not matched to a gene; V was cut back by 6 bases and J by 1 base. The V gene's germline CDR1 is KGHSH and CDR2 LQKENI. The CDR3 bases are TGTGCCAGCTCTAACCTGGACAGGGGTTATTCCTACGAGCAGTACTTC. This gives the protein CASSNLDRGYSYEQYF.

This clonotype has a handful of counts. The gene calls are TRBV5-6 and TRBJ2-2, with D perhaps matching TRBD2 (5 bases). V was shortened by 1 base and J by 3 bases, with 13 bases between the two germline ends. This CDR3 spans 16 amino acids. The germline CDR1 and CDR2 sequences are SGHDT and YYEEEE. The CDR3 nucleotides read TGTGCCAGCAGCTTGAAAGGGAGCGGTGACACCGGGGAGCTGTTTTTT. As protein: CASSLKGSGDTGELFF. The complete variable domain, with remaining parts taken from reference TRBV5-6 and TRBJ2-2, reads DAGVTQSPTHLIKTRGQQVTLRCSPKSGHDTVSWYQQALGQGPQFIFQYYEEEERQRGNFPDRFSGHQFPNYSSELNVNALLLGDSALYLCASSLKGSGDTGELFFGEGSRLTVL.

The gene calls are TRBV15 and TRBJ2-1; TRBD2 aligns across 9 bases. This CDR3 region has 16 residues. Germline CDR1 and CDR2: LNHNV and YYDKDF (reference sequence). Losses at the gene ends were 0 bases for V and 7 bases for J; bases not matched to a gene: 7. The CDR3 DNA sequence: TGTGCCACCAGCAGAGATAGGGCGGGAGGGCCGAATGAGCAGTTCTTC. The encoded protein is CATSRDRAGGPNEQFF.

In its sample, this clonotype was seen a few times. The J gene is TRBJ2-1, the V gene TRBV9, with a tentative D call TRBD2 (7 bases). The CDR3 contains 16 residues. V was trimmed by 2 bases and J by 3 bases, leaving 15 bases between them. The V gene's germline CDR1 is SGDLS and CDR2 YYNGEE. The CDR3 region has the DNA TGTGCCAGCAGCGTGAGACGGGGGGCCCGCTACAATGAGCAGTTCTTC. This translates into CASSVRRGARYNEQFF. Looking up the rest from reference TRBV9 and TRBJ2-1 gives the full variable domain: DSGVTQTPKHLITATGQRVTLRCSPRSGDLSVYWYQQSLDQGLQFLIQYYNGEERAKGNILERFSAQQFPDLHSELNLSSLELGDSALYFCASSVRRGARYNEQFFGPGTRLTVL.

The gene calls are TRBV29-1 and TRBJ2-3; TRBD1 agrees at 8 bases. V shed 3 bases and J 3 bases; nucleotides not matched to a gene: 2. Germline CDR1 reads SQVTM; CDR2 reads ANQGSEA. The CDR3 has 13 amino acids. The CDR3 sequence is CSVDRGPTDTQYF. CDR3 sequence (DNA): TGCAGCGTTGACAGGGGGCCTACAGATACGCAGTATTTT.

The chain uses TRBV12-3 or TRBV12-4 and TRBJ2-3; D possibly matches TRBD1 or TRBD2 (5 bases each). This CDR3 is built from 16 residues. The V end was cut by 6 bases, the J end by 5 bases, with 21 bases between. CDR3 DNA sequence: TGTGCCAGCAGGGAACTAAGAGGGGCCAGAATAGATACGCAGTATTTT. This encodes CASRELRGARIDTQYF.

A few counts support this clonotype. The V and J genes are TRBV9 and TRBJ2-2; 7 bases agree with TRBD2. The CDR3 extends over 16 amino acids. The germline gives CDR1 SGDLS, CDR2 YYNGEE. After removal of 0 bases from V and 2 bases from J, the junction contained 4 bases not matched to a gene. CDR3 in amino acids: CASSVEGGSNTGELFF. CDR3 DNA sequence: TGTGCCAGCAGCGTAGAAGGCGGGAGCAACACCGGGGAGCTGTTTTTT.

The rearrangement links TRBV29-1 to TRBJ1-2; weak D call: TRBD1 (5 bases). V lost 5 bases to trimming and J lost 2 bases, with 12 bases between them. The V gene's germline CDR1 is SQVTM and CDR2 ANQGSEA. The CDR3 covers 13 residues. This CDR3 reads CSVTPGPNYGYTF. The CDR3 nucleotides are TGCAGCGTTACACCGGGACCCAACTATGGCTACACCTTC. Full variable domain (rest looked up from reference TRBV29-1 and TRBJ1-2): SAVISQKPSRDICQRGTSLTIQCQVDSQVTMMFWYRQQPGQSLTLIATANQGSEATYESGFVIDKFPISRPNLTFSTLTVSNMSPEDSSIYLCSVTPGPNYGYTFGSGTRLTVV.

This clonotype was seen only a few times. The genes are TRBV20-1 and TRBJ2-7, with a weak D call TRBD2 (7 bases). V was shortened by 3 bases and J by 2 bases, with 11 bases between the two germline ends. Germline V gene sequence: CDR1 DFQATT, CDR2 SNEGSKA (reference sequence). This CDR3 spans 13 amino acids. The CDR3 loop is CSASGGGPYEQYF. The CDR3 DNA reads as TGCAGTGCTAGTGGGGGGGGCCCCTACGAGCAGTACTTC.

The V and J genes are TRBV20-1 and TRBJ2-7, with 8 bases identical to TRBD1. The CDR3 consists of 13 residues. The V and J ends lost 3 bases and 2 bases, in that order; junction bases with no gene match: 3. CDR1 DFQATT and CDR2 SNEGSKA come from the germline V gene (reference sequence). The DNA of the CDR3 is TGCAGTGCTAGCCCGGACAGGGCCTACGAGCAGTACTTC. It yields the protein CSASPDRAYEQYF.

The chain has TRBV12-3 or TRBV12-4 and TRBJ2-1; 11 positions agree with TRBD2. J was trimmed by 7 bases and V by 8 bases; bases with no gene match: 10. The CDR3 sequence is 15 residues long. The CDR3 sequence: CASGLAGGPENEQFF. The CDR3 DNA follows: TGTGCCAGCGGGTTAGCGGGAGGGCCCGAAAATGAGCAGTTCTTC.

This clonotype has a count of ten or more. V is TRBV29-1 and J is TRBJ2-3; 8 nucleotides line up with TRBD1. The J segment lost 2 bases and the V segment lost 3 bases, leaving 7 bases of the junction unmatched. Germline V CDR1 and CDR2: SQVTM, ANQGSEA. The CDR3 sequence is 15 residues long. In DNA, the CDR3 is TGCAGCGTTGACCCCGACAGGGGCTTCACAGATACGCAGTATTTT. It codes for CSVDPDRGFTDTQYF.

V is TRBV12-3 or TRBV12-4 and J is TRBJ1-5, with D unresolved. This CDR3 comprises 16 residues. V lost 2 bases to trimming and J lost 1 base, with 12 bases between them. CDR3 protein: CASSLKVPGSNQPQHF. The DNA of the CDR3 is TGTGCCAGCAGTTTAAAGGTTCCGGGGAGCAATCAGCCCCAGCATTTT.

This clonotype was recorded a few times. V is TRBV5-6 and J is TRBJ2-3; the D gene is possibly TRBD2 (6 bases). CDR3 length: 15 amino acids. Trimming cost V 1 base and J 2 bases, with 11 bases left between them. In germline, CDR1 is SGHDT, CDR2 YYEEEE. The chain's CDR3 is CASSLRLVHTDTQYF. CDR3 nucleotide sequence: TGTGCCAGCAGCTTGCGACTAGTCCACACAGATACGCAGTATTTT.

This clonotype has only a few counts. The chain joins TRBV10-3 to TRBJ2-7; TRBD1 aligns across 8 bases. Germline V CDR1 and CDR2: ENHRY, SYGVKD. CDR3 length: 13 amino acids. V was clipped by 7 bases and J by 5 bases; unmatched bases: 7. The CDR3 spells CAIKTGEVDEQYF. In DNA, the CDR3 is TGTGCCATCAAGACAGGGGAGGTTGACGAGCAGTACTTC.

The chain uses TRBV5-1 and TRBJ1-4; possible D gene TRBD1, 6 bases. Deletions cut 3 bases from V and 1 base from J, with 16 bases between. The CDR3 is made up of 17 amino acids. The germline V gene encodes CDR1 SGHRS and CDR2 YFSETQ. CDR3 nucleotide sequence: TGCGCCAGCAGCTGGGGAGGGGGATATGAAACTAATGAAAAACTGTTTTTT. It codes for CASSWGGGYETNEKLFF.